Shown below are 30 T cell receptor beta chains from a single sample sequenced in a study of blood T cell repertoires in COVID-19 (dated by TCRdb to between 2020 and 2021). To prepare the library, the immunoSEQ multiplex PCR assay was applied. TCRdb limited this immuneACCESS table to in-frame rearrangements with V and J called. A share of clones is missing; checked studies link under half to unresolved V genes, and the rest is unexplained. This sample lists roughly 570,000 clones; approximately 91% were detected once. Clones ranked in the top ten supply 7.5% to 9% of the sample. The sample comprised peripheral blood. The receptor source for this set is a woman between 45 and 65 years old with COVID-19, enrolled during active disease.

V gene TRBV7-9 combines with J gene TRBJ1-1, with D possibly being TRBD1 (5 bases). The CDR3 consists of 16 residues. Per the germline V gene, CDR1 is SEHNR and CDR2 is FQNEAQ (reference sequence). V lost 5 bases and J 1 base, leaving 17 bases between the germline ends. CDR3 sequence (DNA): TGTGCCAGCAGCATCGGAGGGGACCGCCCGAACACTGAAGCTTTCTTT. Amino acid sequence: CASSIGGDRPNTEAFF.

V usage is TRBV18 and J usage is TRBJ2-3; 12 bases map to TRBD2. The CDR3 spans 15 residues. The germline V gene encodes CDR1 KGHSH and CDR2 LQKENI. J gave up 4 bases and V 3 bases, and 2 bases lay outside the gene matches. In DNA form, the CDR3 reads TGTGCCAGCTCACCCTCTAGCGGGGGGGCAGATACGCAGTATTTT. Translated, it gives CASSPSSGGADTQYF.

This clone was seen once. The chain recombines TRBV23-1 with TRBJ2-7, with unresolved D. TRBV23-1 is annotated as an ORF whose role is uncertain. The V gene lost 5 bases and the J gene lost 4 bases, with 12 bases spanning the gap. The CDR3 sequence is 13 residues long. Here the CDR3 DNA reads TGCGCCAGCAGTATCGCCACCCTATACGAGCAGTACTTC. It codes for CASSIATLYEQYF.

This clone was observed a few times. V usage is TRBV14 and J usage is TRBJ1-2; TRBD1 aligns across 9 bases. V was clipped by 4 bases and J by 7 bases; unmatched bases: 7. CDR1 and CDR2 from the germline V gene are SGHDN and FVKESK. The CDR3 contains 14 residues. Here the CDR3 reads CASSPQTGGSGYTF. CDR3 coding DNA: TGTGCCAGCAGCCCCCAGACAGGGGGAAGTGGCTACACCTTC.

The chain uses TRBV6-5 and TRBJ1-1, with TRBD1 identical over 9 bases. Unmatched junction bases numbered 9, after V lost 8 bases and J lost 5 bases. Germline V gene data show CDR1 as MNHEY and CDR2 as SVGAGI. CDR3 length: 14 amino acids. Here the CDR3 DNA reads TGTGCCAGCTGGGGGACAGGGCTGGAAACTGAAGCTTTCTTT. As protein: CASWGTGLETEAFF.

CDR3 amino acids: CASSGSDPYEQYF. The CDR3, as DNA: TGTGCCAGCAGTGGAAGCGACCCCTACGAGCAGTACTTC. This chain joins TRBV27 and TRBJ2-7, with no clear D. The CDR3 is 13 amino acids. The germline CDR1 and CDR2 sequences are MNHEY and SMNVEV (reference sequence). V was clipped by 5 bases and J by 2 bases, with 10 bases between them.

V is TRBV19 and J is TRBJ2-2, with D tentatively TRBD2 (7 bases). This CDR3 contains 18 residues. Germline CDR1 is LNHDA and CDR2 is SQIVND (reference sequence). V lost 4 bases, J lost 0 bases, and 18 bases lay in between. CDR3 amino acids: CASSKGEGDLANTGELFF. CDR3 nucleotides: TGTGCCAGTAGTAAGGGGGAGGGAGATCTAGCGAACACCGGGGAGCTGTTTTTT.

The chain's CDR3 is CASSLPGLASRDQYF. The CDR3 coding sequence is TGCGCCAGCAGCCTACCGGGACTAGCATCTCGCGACCAGTACTTC. The chain has TRBV4-1 and TRBJ2-5, with 9 nucleotides matching TRBD2. Germline loops: CDR1 MGHRA, CDR2 YSYEKL. The junction had 13 bases not matched to a gene; V was cut back by 4 bases and J by 10 bases. The CDR3 length is 15 residues.

A single count supports this clone. This specimen includes other DNA sequences encoding the same CDR3. The chain has TRBV24-1 and TRBJ1-2; perhaps TRBD1 as D (6 bases). The CDR3 length is 12 residues. Germline CDR1 and CDR2: KGHDR and SFDVKD. Trimming cost V 4 bases and J 4 bases, with 6 bases left between them. The CDR3 nucleotides read TGTGCCACCAGTGAAGGGGGCTATGGCTACACCTTC. Translating it yields CATSEGGYGYTF.

This clone was seen once. The chain recombines TRBV11-2 with TRBJ1-6; 8 bases fit TRBD1. Germline CDR1 SGHAT, CDR2 FQNNGV. The length of the CDR3 is 14 residues. Trimming at V came to 7 bases and at J to 9 bases, leaving 8 bases not matched to a gene. The CDR3 bases are TGTGCCAGCACGGGACAGGACAAAGGTTCACCCCTCCACTTT. Its translation is CASTGQDKGSPLHF.

The rearrangement uses TRBV27 and TRBJ1-1; 10 positions match TRBD1. The CDR3 runs to 14 residues. Germline trimming cut 6 bases from V and 4 bases from J; bases unmatched to any gene: 5. Per germline, CDR1 MNHEY and CDR2 SMNVEV (reference sequence). For the CDR3, the DNA is TGTGCCAGCAGCCCCGGGACAGGGGTCACTGAAGCTTTCTTT. Protein product: CASSPGTGVTEAFF.

CDR3 amino acids: CASSEGYMRVGHGETQYF. CDR3 bases: TGTGCCAGCAGTGAGGGATATATGCGGGTCGGCCATGGGGAGACCCAGTACTTC. The rearrangement joins TRBV6-1 to TRBJ2-5; TRBD2 might be the D (5 bases). Germline loops: CDR1 MNHNS, CDR2 SASEGT. There are 18 residues in the CDR3. Trimming left V 3 bases short and J 5 bases short, with 25 bases between.

The chain couples TRBV7-9 to TRBJ1-3; D is uncertain. Germline CDR1 and CDR2: SEHNR and FQNEAQ (reference sequence). The CDR3 consists of 16 residues. Trimming left V 5 bases short and J 1 base short, with 15 bases between. The CDR3 coding sequence is TGTGCCAGCAGCACGACGGCTGCGGGTTCTGGAAACACCATATATTTT. This encodes CASSTTAAGSGNTIYF.

This rearrangement joins TRBV19 to TRBJ2-7, with unresolved D. This CDR3 spans 15 amino acids. V lost 3 bases, J lost 2 bases, and 14 bases lay in between. Germline CDR1 is LNHDA and CDR2 is SQIVND (reference sequence). This chain's CDR3 is CASSIAPHSTYEQYF. In DNA, the CDR3 is TGTGCCAGTAGTATCGCCCCCCACAGTACCTACGAGCAGTACTTC. The whole variable domain, filled in from reference TRBV19 and TRBJ2-7, reads DGGITQSPKYLFRKEGQNVTLSCEQNLNHDAMYWYRQDPGQGLRLIYYSQIVNDFQKGDIAEGYSVSREKKESFPLTVTSAQKNPTAFYLCASSIAPHSTYEQYFGPGTRLTVT.

The genes are TRBV5-4 and TRBJ2-3; perhaps TRBD2 as D (7 bases). Germline CDR1 is SGHNT and CDR2 is YYREEE (reference sequence). The CDR3 has 18 amino acids. V lost 3 bases and J 0 bases, leaving 20 bases between the germline ends. The CDR3 bases are TGTGCCAGCAGCTCCGGTAAAGGGGGGGGCCCTAGCACAGATACGCAGTATTTT. Translation gives CASSSGKGGGPSTDTQYF.

This clone has just a few counts. The chain combines TRBV3-1 (or the pseudogene TRBV3-2) with TRBJ2-3; 8 nucleotides align to TRBD2. Germline CDR1 reads LGHDT; CDR2 reads YNNKEL (reference sequence). The V gene end was trimmed by 3 bases and the J gene end by 4 bases; junction bases not matched to a gene: 12. This CDR3 is built from 17 residues. CDR3 bases: TGTGCCAGCAGCCAGAGGACTGCGGGGGGAATCGCAGATACGCAGTATTTT. Encoded protein: CASSQRTAGGIADTQYF.

The V call is TRBV9, the J call TRBJ2-5; 9 nucleotides align to TRBD1. This CDR3 is 15 amino acids long. CDR1 is SGDLS, CDR2 YYNGEE, per germline. With 0 bases clipped from V and 5 bases from J, the junction kept 5 bases outside the gene matches. The CDR3 protein is CASSVGQGDWETQYF. The CDR3 region has the DNA TGTGCCAGCAGCGTAGGACAGGGGGACTGGGAGACCCAGTACTTC.

The chain employs TRBV6-5 and TRBJ1-2, with 7 bases that match TRBD1. V shed 2 bases, J shed 3 bases, and the junction held 9 bases outside the gene matches. The CDR3 is made up of 16 amino acids. The germline V gene encodes CDR1 MNHEY and CDR2 SVGAGI. This CDR3 is CASSYPPGQRHYGYTF. The CDR3 DNA follows: TGTGCCAGCAGTTACCCCCCGGGACAGCGCCACTATGGCTACACCTTC.

The chain is built from TRBV30 and TRBJ1-4; 8 bases are a match to TRBD1. The CDR3 contains 17 residues. The germline V gene encodes CDR1 GTSNPN and CDR2 SVGIG (reference sequence). J lost 5 bases, V lost 1 base, and 12 bases had no gene match. CDR3 amino acids: CAWSEDREILGNEKLFF. The CDR3 DNA follows: TGTGCCTGGAGTGAGGACAGGGAAATTTTGGGGAATGAAAAACTGTTTTTT.

The gene calls are TRBV6-5 and TRBJ1-1, with a tentative D call TRBD1 (6 bases). The V gene's germline CDR1 is MNHEY and CDR2 SVGAGI. The CDR3 covers 16 residues. The V and J ends lost 0 bases and 2 bases respectively, with 13 bases between them. CDR3 coding DNA: TGTGCCAGCAGTTACTCTGGGGCAGGGGATAACACTGAAGCTTTCTTT. Amino acids: CASSYSGAGDNTEAFF.

This rearrangement joins TRBV18 to TRBJ1-4; 7 nucleotides line up with TRBD1. From germline, CDR1 is KGHSH and CDR2 LQKENI. This CDR3 has 15 amino acids. Germline trimming cut 6 bases from V and 3 bases from J; bases unmatched to any gene: 7. CDR3 protein: CASSHRGEANEKLFF. CDR3 nucleotides: TGTGCCAGCTCTCACAGGGGAGAGGCTAATGAAAAACTGTTTTTT.

J is TRBJ2-4 and V is TRBV7-8; possibly TRBD1 for D (6 bases). The V gene lost 5 bases and the J gene lost 13 bases, with 15 bases spanning the gap. Looked up from germline, CDR1 is SGHVS and CDR2 is FQNEAQ. The CDR3 runs to 12 residues. CDR3 region: CASSPLGQLQYF. DNA for the CDR3: TGTGCCAGCAGCCCACTAGGACAGCTCCAGTACTTC.

The CDR3 protein is CASSLIGGVQETQYF. CDR3 coding DNA: TGTGCCAGCAGCTTGATCGGGGGGGTCCAAGAGACCCAGTACTTC. The chain uses TRBV7-2 and TRBJ2-5; 8 nucleotides line up with TRBD2. The length of the CDR3 is 15 residues. The germline V gene encodes CDR1 SGHTA and CDR2 FQGNSA. J lost 1 base, V lost 3 bases, and 4 bases had no gene match.

The chain combines TRBV11-2 with TRBJ2-6; 7 bases fit TRBD2. V shed 1 base and J 2 bases; nucleotides not matched to a gene: 5. The CDR3 is made up of 17 amino acids. Per germline, CDR1 SGHAT and CDR2 FQNNGV. As DNA, the CDR3 is TGTGCCAGCAGCTTAGTAGGGGCGGGAGCTGGGGCCAACGTCCTGACTTTC. Protein sequence: CASSLVGAGAGANVLTF.

J is TRBJ2-3 and V is TRBV29-1; 12 bases map to TRBD2. The V and J ends lost 5 bases and 12 bases, in that order; junction bases with no gene match: 6. The CDR3 extends over 12 amino acids. The germline CDR1 and CDR2 sequences are SQVTM and ANQGSEA. CDR3 loop: CSVRTSGALQYF. The CDR3 DNA reads TGCAGCGTTCGGACTAGCGGGGCCCTCCAGTATTTT.

This clone is a singleton in its sample. This chain joins TRBV18 and TRBJ1-5; D may be TRBD1 (6 bases). This CDR3 is 16 amino acids long. Germline V gene data show CDR1 as KGHSH and CDR2 as LQKENI. Trimming shortened V by 2 bases and J by 6 bases, and 17 bases separated the two germline ends. CDR3 nucleotide sequence: TGTGCCAGCTCACCAGCGACAGGAGGTTCGGGTCAGCCCCAGCATTTT. This translates into CASSPATGGSGQPQHF.

Here the CDR3 DNA reads TGTGCCAGCAGCTTACGGGGAGTGTATGGCTACACCTTC. Translation gives CASSLRGVYGYTF. The rearrangement joins TRBV7-2 to TRBJ1-2; D is uncertain. CDR1 and CDR2 from the germline V gene are SGHTA and FQGNSA. V was pared by 2 bases and J by 5 bases, with 9 bases between. There are 13 residues in the CDR3.

The V and J genes are TRBV6-5 and TRBJ2-7, with 9 positions matching TRBD1. The J segment lost 0 bases and the V segment lost 7 bases, leaving 7 bases of the junction unmatched. This CDR3 region has 15 residues. Germline loops: CDR1 MNHEY, CDR2 SVGAGI. CDR3: CASTIDRGSSYEQYF. The CDR3 bases are TGTGCCAGCACCATAGACAGGGGGTCCTCCTACGAGCAGTACTTC.

This chain connects TRBV7-2 to TRBJ2-1; TRBD2 matches at 8 bases. Losses at the gene ends were 5 bases for V and 6 bases for J; bases not matched to a gene: 9. In germline, CDR1 is SGHTA, CDR2 FQGNSA. The CDR3 consists of 15 residues. The CDR3 loop reads CASSPQRGRPNEQFF. In nucleotides, the CDR3 is TGTGCCAGCAGCCCGCAGCGGGGGCGCCCCAATGAGCAGTTCTTC.

CDR3 residues: CAIKEGLYYGYTF. The CDR3 region has the DNA TGTGCCATCAAAGAGGGACTCTACTATGGCTACACCTTC. The chain combines TRBV10-3 with TRBJ1-2, with D perhaps TRBD1 (5 bases). Germline V gene lookup returns CDR1 ENHRY and CDR2 SYGVKD. The CDR3 is made up of 13 amino acids. Trimming stripped 7 bases from V and 3 bases from J, with 12 bases between.